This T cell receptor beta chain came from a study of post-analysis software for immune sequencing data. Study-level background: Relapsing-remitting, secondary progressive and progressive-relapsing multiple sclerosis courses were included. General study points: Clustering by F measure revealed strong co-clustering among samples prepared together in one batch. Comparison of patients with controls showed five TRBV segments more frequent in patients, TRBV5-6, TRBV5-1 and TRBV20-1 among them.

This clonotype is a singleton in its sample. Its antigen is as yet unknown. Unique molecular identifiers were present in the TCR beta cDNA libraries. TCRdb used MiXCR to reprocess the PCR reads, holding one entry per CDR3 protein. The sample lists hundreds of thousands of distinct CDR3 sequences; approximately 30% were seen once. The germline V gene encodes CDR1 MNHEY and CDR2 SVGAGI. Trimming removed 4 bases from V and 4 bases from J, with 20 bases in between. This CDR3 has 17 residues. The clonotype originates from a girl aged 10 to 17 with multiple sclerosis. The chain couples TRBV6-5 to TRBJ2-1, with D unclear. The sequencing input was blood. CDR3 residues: CASSFRTASQDYNEQFF. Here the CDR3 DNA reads TGTGCCAGCAGTTTCAGGACCGCCTCCCAAGATTACAATGAGCAGTTCTTC.